The T cell receptor (beta chain) described here comes from a study of cytomegalovirus exposure and HLA in healthy donors. Sequencing used immunoSEQ multiplex PCR; TCRdb keeps in-frame clones, though not all of them. The repertoire includes 200,000 to 250,000 clones, 75% to 90% of them detected once, and around 5.5% sits in the top ten. This CDR3 has 14 amino acids. On this clone: A junction end diverges from the germline sequence, so it may reflect a read error.

Sequenced: PBMCs. This chain connects TRBV5-7 to TRBJ1-6; TRBD1 matches at 9 bases. TRBV5-7 is an ORF for which the function is uncertain. The clonotype comes from a young woman in good health and CMV-seronegative. The CDR3 is CASSLSGQGVQPYF. The CDR3 DNA sequence: TGTGCCAGCAGCTTATCGGGACAGGGAGTTCAACCGTACTTT.